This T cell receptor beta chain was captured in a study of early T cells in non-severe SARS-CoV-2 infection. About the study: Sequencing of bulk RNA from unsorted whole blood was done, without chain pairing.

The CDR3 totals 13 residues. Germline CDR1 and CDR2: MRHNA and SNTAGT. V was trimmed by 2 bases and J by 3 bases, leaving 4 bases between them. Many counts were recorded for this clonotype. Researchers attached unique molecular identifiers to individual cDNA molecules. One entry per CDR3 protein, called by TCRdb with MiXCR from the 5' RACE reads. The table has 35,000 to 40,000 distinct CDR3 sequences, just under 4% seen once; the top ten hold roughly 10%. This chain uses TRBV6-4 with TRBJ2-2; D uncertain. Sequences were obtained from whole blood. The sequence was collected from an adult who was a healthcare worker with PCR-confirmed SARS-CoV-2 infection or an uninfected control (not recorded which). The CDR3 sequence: CASSDRDTGELFF. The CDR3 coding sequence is TGTGCCAGCAGTGACAGGGACACCGGGGAGCTGTTTTTT.